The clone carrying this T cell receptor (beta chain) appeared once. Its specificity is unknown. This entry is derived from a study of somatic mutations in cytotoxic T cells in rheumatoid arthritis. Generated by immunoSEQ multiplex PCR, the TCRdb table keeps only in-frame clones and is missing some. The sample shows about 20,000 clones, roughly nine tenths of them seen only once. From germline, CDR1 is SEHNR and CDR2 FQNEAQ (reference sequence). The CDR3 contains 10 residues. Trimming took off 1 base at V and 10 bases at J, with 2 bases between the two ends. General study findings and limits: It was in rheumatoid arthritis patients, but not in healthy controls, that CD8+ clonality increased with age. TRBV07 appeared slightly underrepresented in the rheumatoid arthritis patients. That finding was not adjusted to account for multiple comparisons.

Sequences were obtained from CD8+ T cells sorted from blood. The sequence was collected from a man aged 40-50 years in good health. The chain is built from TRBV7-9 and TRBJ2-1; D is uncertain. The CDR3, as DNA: TGTGCCAGCAGCTTAGACGAGCAGTTCTTC. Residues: CASSLDEQFF.